The 32 T cell receptor beta chains below all came from one sample that was sequenced in a study of blood T cell repertoires in COVID-19. Profiled with immunoSEQ multiplex PCR; TCRdb holds only in-frame clones, not every one. The sample yields some 96,000 clones, over 65% seen once. The sequenced sample was peripheral blood. The source is a human donor in a cohort sampled during active COVID-19.

A few counts support this clone. J is TRBJ2-2 and V is TRBV5-4; a possible D gene is TRBD2 (5 bases). There are 16 residues in the CDR3. CDR1 and CDR2 (germline): SGHNT, YYREEE (reference sequence). V was shortened by 2 bases and J by 5 bases, with 16 bases between the two germline ends. The CDR3 reads CASSFRAGVPTGELFF. In nucleotides, the CDR3 is TGTGCCAGCAGCTTTCGGGCCGGGGTCCCAACCGGGGAGCTGTTTTTT.

The chain links TRBV7-2 to TRBJ1-6, with 9 positions matching TRBD1. Per the germline V gene, CDR1 is SGHTA and CDR2 is FQGNSA. The CDR3 has 15 residues. V was clipped by 6 bases and J by 4 bases; unmatched bases: 4. CDR3 region: CASRSGTGYNSPLHF. The CDR3 DNA is TGTGCCAGCAGATCCGGGACAGGGTATAATTCACCCCTCCACTTT.

The rearrangement uses TRBV9 and TRBJ1-5; D possibly corresponds to TRBD1 (6 bases). The CDR3 loop spans 17 amino acids. Per germline, CDR1 SGDLS and CDR2 YYNGEE. V was pared by 4 bases and J by 5 bases, with 22 bases between. The CDR3 loop reads CASSPRWETGDYQPQHF. The CDR3 DNA reads TGTGCCAGCAGCCCAAGATGGGAGACAGGTGACTATCAGCCCCAGCATTTT.

V and J are TRBV6-2 or TRBV6-3 and TRBJ2-7, with TRBD1 as a possible D gene (6 bases). V lost 2 bases, J lost 6 bases, and 11 bases lay in between. This CDR3 comprises 13 residues. Germline loops: CDR1 MNHEY, CDR2 SVGEGT. For the CDR3, the DNA is TGTGCCAGCAGTTACGGGCCGACAGGCGAGCAGTACTTC. Translating gives CASSYGPTGEQYF.

This chain links TRBV7-2 with TRBJ2-1; 7 bases line up with TRBD2. V gave up 1 base and J gave up 8 bases; unmatched junction bases: 2. This CDR3 is 13 amino acids long. Looked up from germline, CDR1 is SGHTA and CDR2 is FQGNSA. The CDR3 nucleotides read TGTGCCAGCAGCTTAGGACTAGCCTATGAGCAGTTCTTC. This translates into CASSLGLAYEQFF.

This sequence joins TRBV5-1 and TRBJ2-7; TRBD2 agrees at 8 bases. V lost 2 bases and J lost 2; bases outside the gene matches: 3. The CDR3 consists of 14 residues. Germline CDR1 reads SGHRS; CDR2 reads YFSETQ. CDR3 protein: CASSLEAGAYEQYF. CDR3 bases: TGCGCCAGCAGCTTAGAAGCGGGAGCCTACGAGCAGTACTTC.

The chain joins TRBV19 to TRBJ2-5; D is uncertain. The CDR3 runs to 14 residues. The V end was cut by 3 bases, the J end by 5 bases, with 13 bases between. Looked up from germline, CDR1 is LNHDA and CDR2 is SQIVND (reference sequence). The CDR3 coding sequence is TGTGCCAGTAGTATCGATGCAGCCGGGGAGACCCAGTACTTC. Amino acids: CASSIDAAGETQYF.

The rearrangement uses TRBV20-1 and TRBJ2-5, with unresolved D. Germline CDR1 is DFQATT and CDR2 is SNEGSKA (reference sequence). The CDR3 is 13 residues long. Trimming pared 3 bases from V and 5 bases from J, leaving 13 bases between. CDR3 residues: CSASTRFVETQYF. The CDR3 nucleotides are TGCAGTGCTAGTACCAGGTTTGTGGAGACCCAGTACTTC.

V and J are TRBV19 and TRBJ2-3, with 9 bases identical to TRBD2. V was pared by 4 bases and J by 4 bases, with 6 bases of the junction left unmatched. CDR1 is LNHDA and CDR2 is SQIVND in the germline V gene (reference sequence). This CDR3 spans 15 amino acids. This CDR3 is CASSTAGGPADTQYF. DNA of the CDR3: TGTGCCAGTAGTACGGCGGGAGGGCCCGCAGATACGCAGTATTTT.

The rearrangement uses TRBV24-1 and TRBJ2-7, with 7 bases matching TRBD1. The CDR3 runs to 12 residues. Germline V gene sequence: CDR1 KGHDR, CDR2 SFDVKD. The trim removed 7 bases at V and 4 bases at J, leaving 3 bases unmatched. The CDR3 nucleotides read TGTGCCACCAGGAAACAGGGGTACGAGCAGTACTTC. It codes for CATRKQGYEQYF.

This chain connects TRBV7-2 to TRBJ1-1; D uncertain. Germline CDR1 SGHTA, CDR2 FQGNSA. V was clipped by 1 base and J by 6 bases, with 12 bases between them. The CDR3 length is 14 residues. CDR3 region: CASSLDLGGAEAFF. The CDR3 nucleotides are TGTGCCAGCAGCTTAGATCTCGGCGGGGCTGAAGCTTTCTTT. Together with reference TRBV7-2 and TRBJ1-1, the CDR3 gives the full variable domain: GAGVSQSPSNKVTEKGKDVELRCDPISGHTALYWYRQSLGQGLEFLIYFQGNSAPDKSGLPSDRFSAERTGGSVSTLTIQRTQQEDSAVYLCASSLDLGGAEAFFGQGTRLTVV.

This chain uses TRBV10-3 with TRBJ1-2; 7 bases are shared with TRBD1. Germline trimming cut 6 bases from V and 3 bases from J; bases unmatched to any gene: 4. The CDR3 has 13 amino acids. CDR1 is ENHRY, CDR2 SYGVKD, per germline. For the CDR3, the DNA is TGTGCCATCAGCAACACAGGGGACTATGGCTACACCTTC. Its protein is CAISNTGDYGYTF.

The CDR3 nucleotides are TGCGCCAGCAGCCAAGATGGTAGCAGAATGAACACTGAAGCTTTCTTT. This translates into CASSQDGSRMNTEAFF. V is TRBV4-1 and J is TRBJ1-1; D not resolved. V was cut by 0 bases and J by 0 bases, with 11 bases left in between. The CDR3 extends over 16 amino acids. Germline CDR1 MGHRA, CDR2 YSYEKL.

The rearrangement uses TRBV4-1 and TRBJ2-2, with 10 bases matching TRBD2. The CDR3 totals 16 residues. Germline V gives CDR1 MGHRA, CDR2 YSYEKL. After removal of 2 bases from V and 5 bases from J, the junction contained 5 bases not matched to a gene. The CDR3 region is CASSQSGGAGTGELFF. The CDR3 DNA reads as TGCGCCAGCAGCCAAAGCGGGGGGGCAGGAACCGGGGAGCTGTTTTTT.

The chain is built from TRBV27 and TRBJ2-5; 7 bases match TRBD2. Germline CDR1 MNHEY, CDR2 SMNVEV (reference sequence). The J segment lost 5 bases and the V segment lost 0 bases, leaving 6 bases of the junction unmatched. CDR3 size: 15 residues. Here the CDR3 reads CASSLSWMGGETQYF. In DNA, the CDR3 is TGTGCCAGCAGTTTATCTTGGATGGGGGGGGAGACCCAGTACTTC.

This clone came up a few times. The V call is TRBV2, the J call TRBJ2-3, with D perhaps TRBD2 (6 bases). CDR1 is SNHLY and CDR2 is FYNNEI in the germline V gene. The V gene lost 5 bases and the J gene lost 2 bases, with 17 bases spanning the gap. This CDR3 is built from 16 residues. For the CDR3, the DNA is TGTGCCAGCAGTCAACCGGGACTGGGGAACACAGATACGCAGTATTTT. Residues: CASSQPGLGNTDTQYF. The full variable domain, completed using reference TRBV2 and TRBJ2-3, is EPEVTQTPSHQVTQMGQEVILRCVPISNHLYFYWYRQILGQKVEFLVSFYNNEISEKSEIFDDQFSVERPDGSNFTLKIRSTKLEDSAMYFCASSQPGLGNTDTQYFGPGTRLTVL.

The chain carries TRBV3-1 (or the pseudogene TRBV3-2) and TRBJ1-2; D gene unclear. CDR1 is LGHDT and CDR2 is YNNKEL in the germline V gene (reference sequence). The V gene lost 5 bases and the J gene lost 3 bases, with 7 bases spanning the gap. CDR3 size: 12 residues. CDR3 sequence (DNA): TGTGCCAGCAGCATTCAGTACTATGGCTACACCTTC. Translating gives CASSIQYYGYTF.

This sequence joins TRBV23-1 and TRBJ2-7; the match to TRBD2 covers 10 bases. TRBV23-1 is sorted into the ORF group, with uncertain function. This CDR3 has 16 residues. Trimming removed 0 bases from V and 5 bases from J; junction bases left unmatched: 7. The CDR3 coding sequence is TGCGCCAGCAGTCAATCGACGCTAGCGGGAGTCCACGAGCAGTACTTC. Translated: CASSQSTLAGVHEQYF.

The CDR3 loop reads CASSSKTGEDNQPQHF. DNA for the CDR3: TGTGCCAGCAGCTCAAAGACAGGGGAAGACAATCAGCCCCAGCATTTT. The chain couples TRBV7-2 to TRBJ1-5; 8 bases align to TRBD1. Germline V gene data show CDR1 as SGHTA and CDR2 as FQGNSA. Trimming cost V 4 bases and J 3 bases; bases outside gene matches: 8. This CDR3 contains 16 residues.

This chain joins TRBV18 and TRBJ2-3, with D perhaps matching TRBD2 (6 bases). Germline V gene sequence: CDR1 KGHSH, CDR2 LQKENI. V was shortened by 5 bases and J by 12 bases, with 15 bases between the two germline ends. The CDR3 has 12 residues. The CDR3 reads CASSESGTFQYF. The CDR3 DNA follows: TGTGCCAGCTCAGAATCCGGGACTTTCCAGTATTTT. Full variable domain (outside the CDR3, taken from reference TRBV18 and TRBJ2-3): NAGVMQNPRHLVRRRGQEARLRCSPMKGHSHVYWYRQLPEEGLKFMVYLQKENIIDESGMPKERFSAEFPKEGPSILRIQQVVRGDSAAYFCASSESGTFQYFGPGTRLTVL.

The J gene is TRBJ1-4, the V gene TRBV6-1, with a weak D call TRBD1 (5 bases). CDR1 and CDR2 from the germline V gene are MNHNS and SASEGT. Trimming stripped 3 bases from V and 7 bases from J, with 18 bases between. This CDR3 spans 16 amino acids. The CDR3 DNA follows: TGTGCCAGCAGTGATAGAGTGACAGCCGGGAGTGAAAAACTGTTTTTT. Translating it yields CASSDRVTAGSEKLFF.

The rearrangement uses TRBV6-2 or TRBV6-3 and TRBJ2-2, with TRBD2 identical over 9 bases. The germline V gene encodes CDR1 MNHEY and CDR2 SVGEGT. J was trimmed by 4 bases and V by 6 bases; bases with no gene match: 3. This CDR3 is built from 14 residues. Here the CDR3 reads CASSWRGGTGELFF. The CDR3 DNA reads TGTGCCAGCAGCTGGCGGGGGGGCACCGGGGAGCTGTTTTTT.

The rearrangement links TRBV4-3 to TRBJ1-1; D might be TRBD1 (5 bases). This CDR3 has 14 amino acids. The V gene's germline CDR1 is LGHNA and CDR2 YSLEER. V lost 2 bases to trimming and J lost 2 bases, with 9 bases between them. The CDR3 DNA sequence: TGCGCCAGCAGCCAACGGGGGGATAACACTGAAGCTTTCTTT. Translating it yields CASSQRGDNTEAFF.

The sample holds a few counts of this clone. The chain couples TRBV7-2 to TRBJ1-5; no definite D call. The CDR3 covers 14 residues. The V and J ends lost 0 bases and 4 bases respectively, with 7 bases between them. Germline CDR1 and CDR2: SGHTA and FQGNSA. CDR3 in amino acids: CASSLATDNQPQHF. CDR3 bases: TGTGCCAGCAGCTTAGCTACAGATAATCAGCCCCAGCATTTT. The whole variable domain, filled in from reference TRBV7-2 and TRBJ1-5, reads GAGVSQSPSNKVTEKGKDVELRCDPISGHTALYWYRQSLGQGLEFLIYFQGNSAPDKSGLPSDRFSAERTGGSVSTLTIQRTQQEDSAVYLCASSLATDNQPQHFGDGTRLSIL.

The sample holds one count of this clone. This sequence joins TRBV19 and TRBJ1-2; the D gene is possibly TRBD1 (5 bases). This CDR3 has 12 residues. Germline CDR1 LNHDA, CDR2 SQIVND (reference sequence). The V end lost 7 bases, the J end lost 3 bases, and 9 bases lay between the germline ends. The CDR3 bases are TGTGCCAGTACCCAGGGCTACTATGGCTACACCTTC. Translating gives CASTQGYYGYTF.

In this sample, this clone turned up once. J is TRBJ2-3 and V is TRBV5-1, with D possibly matching TRBD2 (5 bases). Trimming stripped 0 bases from V and 2 bases from J, with 7 bases between. Per the germline V gene, CDR1 is SGHRS and CDR2 is YFSETQ. The CDR3 totals 14 residues. The CDR3 bases are TGCGCCAGCAGCTTGGAGGACTTCACAGATACGCAGTATTTT. This gives the protein CASSLEDFTDTQYF.

The CDR3 spells CATQRGGQEKLFF. DNA of the CDR3: TGTGCCACCCAGCGGGGAGGTCAGGAAAAACTGTTTTTT. V and J are TRBV28 and TRBJ1-4; D is unresolved. Deletions cut 10 bases from V and 8 bases from J, with 17 bases between. From germline, CDR1 is MDHEN and CDR2 SYDVKM. CDR3 length equals 13 residues.

This chain connects TRBV7-2 to TRBJ1-2; possible D gene TRBD1, 6 bases. CDR1 and CDR2 (germline): SGHTA, FQGNSA. The CDR3 is made up of 13 amino acids. V lost 8 bases, J lost 2 bases, and 12 bases lay in between. CDR3 residues: CASLKTGNYGYTF. The CDR3 nucleotides read TGTGCCAGCTTGAAGACAGGAAACTATGGCTACACCTTC.

The chain carries TRBV12-3 or TRBV12-4 and TRBJ1-3; D might be TRBD1 (5 bases). The CDR3 covers 13 residues. With 7 bases removed from V and 4 bases from J, the gap between germline ends came to 11 bases. CDR3 residues: CASTLAGGNTIYF. In DNA, the CDR3 is TGTGCCAGCACCCTGGCAGGGGGAAACACCATATATTTT.

The V call is TRBV19, the J call TRBJ2-7; D unclear. CDR3 length: 13 amino acids. Germline V lookup: CDR1 LNHDA, CDR2 SQIVND (reference sequence). CDR3 residues: CATARQVNYEQYF. In DNA form, the CDR3 reads TGTGCTACGGCCCGGCAGGTCAACTACGAGCAGTACTTC.

V and J are TRBV28 and TRBJ1-2; D remains ambiguous. CDR1 and CDR2 from the germline V gene are MDHEN and SYDVKM. The CDR3 is made up of 16 amino acids. The germline V and J ends were trimmed by 2 bases and 2 bases, with 15 bases remaining between them. The CDR3 bases are TGTGCCAGCAGTTTAATCCGGCCGGGATCCAACTATGGCTACACCTTC. Protein product: CASSLIRPGSNYGYTF.

J is TRBJ2-7 and V is TRBV5-6, with 8 positions matching TRBD1. After removal of 0 bases from V and 4 bases from J, the junction contained 12 bases not matched to a gene. The CDR3 loop spans 17 amino acids. The germline V gene has CDR1 SGHDT and CDR2 YYEEEE. This CDR3 reads CASSLAGRDRLTYEQYF. The CDR3 coding sequence is TGTGCCAGCAGCTTGGCCGGTCGGGACAGGTTGACGTACGAGCAGTACTTC.